A single sample gave rise to the 27 T cell receptor beta chains below, sequenced in a study of cytomegalovirus exposure and HLA in healthy donors. The PCR ran on 60 Vbeta and 13 Jbeta primers. Only in-frame clones appear in the TCRdb table, and some are missing; sequencing was by immunoSEQ multiplex PCR. The data contain approximately 150,000 clones, roughly 80% of them singletons. The material sequenced was PBMCs. The source is a man aged 35-49 years in good health and CMV-seronegative.

This sequence joins TRBV4-2 and TRBJ1-2; tentatively, D is TRBD1 (5 bases). V lost 1 base and J lost 3, with 15 bases in between. The CDR3 has 16 amino acids. The germline CDR1 and CDR2 sequences are LGHNA and YNFKEQ. The CDR3 sequence: CASSQVGGEGYYGYTF. The CDR3 coding sequence is TGTGCCAGCAGCCAAGTCGGAGGGGAGGGTTACTATGGCTACACCTTC.

This clone has a single count. The chain carries TRBV28 and TRBJ2-7; the D is unclear. The CDR3 has 12 residues. V was clipped by 5 bases and J by 3 bases, with 8 bases between them. Germline CDR1 and CDR2: MDHEN and SYDVKM. In nucleotides, the CDR3 is TGTGCCAGCAGTCTTCGACTCTACGAGCAGTACTTC. It translates to CASSLRLYEQYF.

The chain uses TRBV9 and TRBJ2-5, with D possibly being TRBD1 (5 bases). CDR1 and CDR2 from the germline V gene are SGDLS and YYNGEE. The CDR3 runs 13 residues. Trimming took 0 bases from V and 4 from J, leaving 7 bases between them. The CDR3 region is CASSVERGETQYF. DNA for the CDR3: TGTGCCAGCAGCGTAGAAAGGGGAGAGACCCAGTACTTC. Drawing the rest from reference TRBV9 and TRBJ2-5, the complete variable domain is DSGVTQTPKHLITATGQRVTLRCSPRSGDLSVYWYQQSLDQGLQFLIQYYNGEERAKGNILERFSAQQFPDLHSELNLSSLELGDSALYFCASSVERGETQYFGPGTRLLVL.

V usage is TRBV2 and J usage is TRBJ2-3; D perhaps matches TRBD1 (7 bases). Trimming stripped 3 bases from V and 2 bases from J, with 18 bases between. Per the germline V gene, CDR1 is SNHLY and CDR2 is FYNNEI. This CDR3 is 17 amino acids long. The CDR3 region is CASSDPGQGGVTDTQYF. CDR3 bases: TGTGCCAGCAGTGACCCCGGCCAGGGGGGTGTCACAGATACGCAGTATTTT.

The chain uses TRBV5-1 and TRBJ2-2; D may be TRBD1 (7 bases). The CDR3 sequence is 15 residues long. Trimming took 2 bases from V and 4 from J, leaving 12 bases between them. Per the germline V gene, CDR1 is SGHRS and CDR2 is YFSETQ. CDR3 region: CASSFGTAGTGELFF. The CDR3 DNA reads as TGCGCCAGCAGCTTCGGGACAGCGGGCACCGGGGAGCTGTTTTTT.

The chain recombines TRBV7-3 with TRBJ2-3; D possibly corresponds to TRBD1 (6 bases). CDR3 length equals 15 residues. From germline, CDR1 is SGHTA and CDR2 FQGTGA. V lost 2 bases and J lost 2, with 11 bases in between. This CDR3 reads CASSLWGQSTDTQYF. The DNA for the CDR3 is TGTGCCAGCAGCTTATGGGGACAATCCACAGATACGCAGTATTTT.

This sequence joins TRBV27 and TRBJ1-3; D may be TRBD1 (6 bases). Trimming pared 2 bases from V and 0 bases from J, leaving 14 bases between. This CDR3 comprises 17 residues. Looked up from germline, CDR1 is MNHEY and CDR2 is SMNVEV (reference sequence). CDR3 bases: TGTGCCAGCAGTTTAAGGGGGGGGCTCCCCTCTGGAAACACCATATATTTT. Its translation is CASSLRGGLPSGNTIYF.

The DNA for the CDR3 is TGTGCCAGCAGTGACACGAATGCAGGGGGCGGTGAAGCTTTCTTT. Its protein product is CASSDTNAGGGEAFF. The gene calls are TRBV6-4 and TRBJ1-1; TRBD1 aligns across 8 bases. The germline gives CDR1 MRHNA, CDR2 SNTAGT. CDR3 length: 15 amino acids. V gave up 2 bases and J gave up 7 bases; unmatched junction bases: 9.

The rearrangement joins TRBV7-9 to TRBJ2-5; 9 bases map to TRBD2. V lost 3 bases to trimming and J lost 5 bases; unmatched junction nucleotides: 10. Looked up from germline, CDR1 is SEHNR and CDR2 is FQNEAQ (reference sequence). The CDR3 consists of 16 residues. Here the CDR3 DNA reads TGTGCCAGCAGCTTCTCTCGCGGGGGGGCCCGGGAGACCCAGTACTTC. Translation gives CASSFSRGGARETQYF.

CDR3 in DNA: TGTGCCAGCAGCTTAGGACAGGGAGATCAGCCCCAGCATTTT. Its translation is CASSLGQGDQPQHF. The chain uses TRBV7-8 and TRBJ1-5; TRBD1 aligns across 7 bases. Germline V gene sequence: CDR1 SGHVS, CDR2 FQNEAQ. The V gene end was trimmed by 1 base and the J gene end by 5 bases; junction bases not matched to a gene: 2. The CDR3 length is 14 residues.

The CDR3 reads CASRTRKDNSPLHF. Here the CDR3 DNA reads TGTGCCAGCCGTACACGAAAAGATAATTCACCCCTCCACTTT. The chain has TRBV19 and TRBJ1-6; no reliable D call. The V and J ends lost 9 bases and 5 bases respectively, with 14 bases between them. This CDR3 has 14 amino acids. The germline V gene encodes CDR1 LNHDA and CDR2 SQIVND (reference sequence).

CDR3 bases: TGTGCCTGGTCCCGGGACTTTAACACCGGGGAGCTGTTTTTT. Its protein product is CAWSRDFNTGELFF. The chain links TRBV30 to TRBJ2-2, with a tentative D call TRBD2 (6 bases). V lost 5 bases, J lost 2 bases, and 12 bases lay in between. The length of the CDR3 is 14 residues. Germline CDR1 and CDR2: GTSNPN and SVGIG (reference sequence).

The V call is TRBV7-6, the J call TRBJ2-7; 15 bases map to TRBD2. The J segment lost 4 bases and the V segment lost 4 bases, leaving 5 bases of the junction unmatched. Germline loops: CDR1 SGHVS, CDR2 FNYEAQ. This CDR3 region has 16 residues. The CDR3 is CASSSGLAGGLYEQYF. DNA of the CDR3: TGTGCCAGCAGCTCAGGACTAGCGGGGGGGCTTTACGAGCAGTACTTC. Based on the CDR3 plus reference TRBV7-6 and TRBJ2-7, the full variable domain is GAGVSQSPRYKVTKRGQDVALRCDPISGHVSLYWYRQALGQGPEFLTYFNYEAQQDKSGLPNDRFSAERPEGSISTLTIQRTEQRDSAMYRCASSSGLAGGLYEQYFGPGTRLTVT.

The table lists this clone with many counts. This sequence joins TRBV5-4 and TRBJ2-6; TRBD2 might be the D (6 bases). The CDR3 sequence is 16 residues long. The V gene lost 5 bases and the J gene lost 0 bases, with 12 bases spanning the gap. Germline V gene sequence: CDR1 SGHNT, CDR2 YYREEE (reference sequence). The CDR3 DNA reads as TGTGCCAGCAGTCGTGCGGGATCCTCTGGGGCCAACGTCCTGACTTTC. Translating it yields CASSRAGSSGANVLTF.

This clone was picked up a small number of times. The rearrangement joins TRBV11-2 to TRBJ2-2; D uncertain. Germline CDR1 reads SGHAT; CDR2 reads FQNNGV. Trimming left V 0 bases short and J 5 bases short, with 4 bases between. The CDR3 covers 13 residues. The CDR3, as DNA: TGTGCCAGCAGCTTAGATCGTACCGGGGAGCTGTTTTTT. It translates to CASSLDRTGELFF.

The chain is built from TRBV19 and TRBJ1-5; 11 nucleotides agree with TRBD1. From germline, CDR1 is LNHDA and CDR2 SQIVND (reference sequence). The CDR3 sequence is 15 residues long. The ends lost 5 bases at V and 6 bases at J; junction bases unmatched: 6. CDR3 in amino acids: CASSWTGGFGQPQHF. The CDR3 DNA reads as TGTGCCAGTAGTTGGACAGGGGGCTTCGGTCAGCCCCAGCATTTT.

V is TRBV27 and J is TRBJ2-7, with 8 bases identical to TRBD1. The trim removed 4 bases at V and 5 bases at J, leaving 7 bases unmatched. The CDR3 sequence is 14 residues long. The V gene's germline CDR1 is MNHEY and CDR2 SMNVEV (reference sequence). DNA of the CDR3: TGTGCCAGCAGTTCCGACAGGGGTAGTAACGAGCAGTACTTC. Amino acids: CASSSDRGSNEQYF.

This rearrangement joins TRBV11-2 to TRBJ1-1; D is perhaps TRBD1 (5 bases). The germline V gene encodes CDR1 SGHAT and CDR2 FQNNGV. V was trimmed by 6 bases and J by 5 bases, leaving 16 bases between them. This CDR3 has 14 amino acids. The CDR3 protein is CASSGVGGVTEAFF. DNA for the CDR3: TGTGCCAGCAGTGGCGTCGGAGGGGTAACTGAAGCTTTCTTT. Using reference TRBV11-2 and TRBJ1-1 for the parts outside the CDR3, the full variable domain is EAGVAQSPRYKIIEKRQSVAFWCNPISGHATLYWYQQILGQGPKLLIQFQNNGVVDDSQLPKDRFSAERLKGVDSTLKIQPAKLEDSAVYLCASSGVGGVTEAFFGQGTRLTVV.

In DNA form, the CDR3 reads TGTGCCAGCAGCCTAATAGCGGGGAGCAATGAGCAGTTCTTC. It is translated as CASSLIAGSNEQFF. This rearrangement joins TRBV7-8 to TRBJ2-1; TRBD2 matches 8 bases. CDR3 length: 14 amino acids. The V and J ends lost 5 bases and 6 bases, in that order; junction bases with no gene match: 6. Germline-derived CDR1 and CDR2 are SGHVS and FQNEAQ.

This chain connects TRBV6-6 to TRBJ2-7; weak D call: TRBD2 (6 bases). The CDR3 length is 14 residues. CDR1 and CDR2 from the germline V gene are MNHNY and SVGAGI (reference sequence). V lost 2 bases, J lost 5 bases, and 13 bases lay in between. The CDR3 is CASSYGLASNEQYF. The CDR3 nucleotides are TGTGCCAGCAGTTACGGCCTAGCGTCAAACGAGCAGTACTTC.

The rearrangement joins TRBV6-5 to TRBJ2-2; D gene ambiguous. From germline, CDR1 is MNHEY and CDR2 SVGAGI. Trimming shortened V by 4 bases and J by 4 bases, and 7 bases separated the two germline ends. The CDR3 totals 13 residues. The DNA for the CDR3 is TGTGCCAGCAGTTCTCACAGCACCGGGGAGCTGTTTTTT. It codes for CASSSHSTGELFF.

The J gene is TRBJ2-1, the V gene TRBV7-6, with 10 bases fitting TRBD1. The CDR3 sequence is 14 residues long. V gave up 8 bases and J gave up 7 bases; unmatched junction bases: 8. Germline CDR1 is SGHVS and CDR2 is FNYEAQ. CDR3 sequence: CASGPGTGVNEQFF. The DNA of the CDR3 is TGTGCCAGCGGACCCGGGACAGGGGTGAATGAGCAGTTCTTC.

This chain uses TRBV5-4 with TRBJ2-7; 9 nucleotides agree with TRBD1. In germline, CDR1 is SGHNT, CDR2 YYREEE (reference sequence). After removal of 5 bases from V and 2 bases from J, the junction contained 5 bases not matched to a gene. This CDR3 spans 14 amino acids. The CDR3 spells CASSSGQGTYEQYF. The CDR3 region has the DNA TGTGCCAGCAGTTCCGGACAGGGGACCTACGAGCAGTACTTC.

The rearrangement joins TRBV28 to TRBJ1-4; D gene uncertain. The CDR3 spans 13 residues. Germline CDR1 MDHEN, CDR2 SYDVKM. The V and J ends lost 6 bases and 0 bases respectively, with 5 bases between them. The CDR3 reads CASSLATNEKLFF. In DNA, the CDR3 is TGTGCCAGCAGCCTCGCAACTAATGAAAAACTGTTTTTT.

The chain has TRBV11-3 and TRBJ2-1, with D perhaps TRBD2 (6 bases). Looked up from germline, CDR1 is SGHNT and CDR2 is YENEEA. The CDR3 contains 16 residues. The V end lost 0 bases, the J end lost 6 bases, and 15 bases lay between the germline ends. The CDR3 sequence: CASSLELTGTSNEQFF. In DNA form, the CDR3 reads TGTGCCAGCAGCTTAGAACTAACCGGGACTTCCAATGAGCAGTTCTTC.

This clone was seen a handful of times. Other DNA sequences in this sample translate to the same CDR3. The chain has TRBV5-1 and TRBJ2-5; tentatively, D is TRBD1 (5 bases). Germline V gene data show CDR1 as SGHRS and CDR2 as YFSETQ. V shed 1 base and J shed 1 base, with 8 bases lying between them. The CDR3 has 14 amino acids. CDR3 bases: TGCGCCAGCAGCTTGAGGGGTATCCAAGAGACCCAGTACTTC. It specifies CASSLRGIQETQYF.

This rearrangement joins TRBV28 to TRBJ2-1; 7 nucleotides agree with TRBD1. V trimming: 5 bases; J trimming: 2 bases; junction bases outside the gene matches: 9. The CDR3 contains 16 residues. Germline lookup yields CDR1 MDHEN and CDR2 SYDVKM. The CDR3 is CASSTWRTGPYNEQFF. The CDR3 region has the DNA TGTGCCAGCAGTACCTGGCGGACAGGACCCTACAATGAGCAGTTCTTC.